This TCR beta chain was sequenced in a study of T cells in Graves' hyperthyroidism and ophthalmopathy. Study background: At initial diagnosis, before any treatment had begun, peripheral blood was obtained.

The CDR3 totals 14 residues. The germline V gene has CDR1 MDHEN and CDR2 SYDVKM. With 2 bases removed from V and 8 bases from J, the gap between germline ends came to 12 bases. The study left out patients who had uncontrolled infection, other autoimmune disease, pregnancy or lactation. In making diagnoses, clinical symptoms, serum thyroxine and TRAb, thyroid ultrasound and orbital computed tomography were all used. From more than 9.5 ml of fresh peripheral blood, PBMCs were isolated. Amplification targeted TCR beta CDR3 regions from RNA transcripts. The HTBI primer set drove a first-round RT-PCR of the TCR CDR3. TCRdb recomputed calls from the multiplex PCR reads with MiXCR, one row per CDR3 protein. Of 700,000 or so distinct CDR3 sequences in the sample, about 17% were seen once.

Material: blood. The V gene is TRBV28, the J gene TRBJ1-4; no clear D gene. This TCR came from a man younger than 35 with Graves' hyperthyroidism. The CDR3 loop is CASSLRGLEEKLFF. The CDR3 bases are TGTGCCAGCAGTTTACGAGGATTAGAGGAAAAACTGTTTTTT.